This T cell receptor beta chain appears in the sequencing data of a study of T cell changes during pregnancy in multiple sclerosis. Sequencing used immunoSEQ multiplex PCR; TCRdb keeps in-frame clones, though not all of them. The table shows approximately 80,000 clones, with approximately 92% occurring only once. This TCR was sampled from a female donor in good health, enrolled as a control in a pregnancy study. The specimen was peripheral blood, collected in the second trimester of pregnancy.

CDR3 DNA: TGTGCCTGGAGTGTACAGCTGAACACTGAAGCTTTCTTT. It specifies CAWSVQLNTEAFF. V usage is TRBV30 and J usage is TRBJ1-1; D remains unclear. The CDR3 loop spans 13 amino acids. Between the trimmed V and J ends, which lost 0 bases and 0 bases, there was a span of 5 bases. The V gene's germline CDR1 is GTSNPN and CDR2 SVGIG (reference sequence).